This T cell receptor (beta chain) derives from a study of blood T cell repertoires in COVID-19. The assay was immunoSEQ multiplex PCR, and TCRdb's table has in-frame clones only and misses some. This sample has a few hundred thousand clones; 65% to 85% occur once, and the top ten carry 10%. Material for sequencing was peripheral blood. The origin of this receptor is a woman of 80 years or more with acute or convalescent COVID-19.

Written as DNA, the CDR3 is TGCGCCAGCAGCTTACAGGGTGGAGGTCAGCCCCAGCATTTT. Translating it yields CASSLQGGGQPQHF. This chain uses TRBV5-1 with TRBJ1-5, with a possible D match to TRBD1 (6 bases). In germline, CDR1 is SGHRS, CDR2 YFSETQ. Between the trimmed V and J ends, which lost 2 bases and 6 bases, there was a span of 12 bases. The CDR3 consists of 14 residues.